The 20 T cell receptor beta chains in this list originate from one sample, sequenced in a study of CD8 T cells in ankylosing spondylitis. TCRdb re-derived calls from the 5' RACE reads in MiXCR, one entry per CDR3 protein. The sample contains approximately 200,000 distinct CDR3 sequences, 13% of which appear only once. Sequencing was done on a sample of blood, either unsorted or a sorted T cell fraction (not recorded which). Receptor source: a male donor with ankylosing spondylitis or in good health (not recorded which).

This sequence joins TRBV7-6 and TRBJ1-1; unclear D gene. V lost 5 bases, J lost 1 base, and 8 bases lay in between. CDR1 SGHVS and CDR2 FNYEAQ come from the germline V gene. The CDR3 sequence is 13 residues long. The CDR3 spells CASSVHKNTEAFF. In DNA, the CDR3 is TGTGCCAGCAGCGTACACAAGAACACTGAAGCTTTCTTT.

This clonotype was observed a few times. The chain employs TRBV12-3 or TRBV12-4 and TRBJ2-3; tentatively, D is TRBD2 (7 bases). Trimming stripped 5 bases from V and 2 bases from J, with 17 bases between. This CDR3 region has 16 residues. This chain's CDR3 is CASSGGDTVHTDTQYF. CDR3 bases: TGTGCCAGCAGTGGGGGGGACACCGTTCACACAGATACGCAGTATTTT.

This clonotype showed up many times. V is TRBV7-2 and J is TRBJ1-2; TRBD1 might be the D (6 bases). The V end lost 1 base, the J end lost 8 bases, and 14 bases lay between the germline ends. The CDR3 extends over 14 amino acids. Germline V CDR1 and CDR2: SGHTA, FQGNSA. The CDR3 protein is CASSLEGPGVGYTF. In DNA form, the CDR3 reads TGTGCCAGCAGCTTAGAGGGGCCAGGGGTAGGCTACACCTTC.

The chain joins TRBV20-1 to TRBJ2-7, with 10 bases lining up with TRBD1. With 1 base clipped from V and 3 bases from J, the junction kept 0 bases outside the gene matches. Looked up from germline, CDR1 is DFQATT and CDR2 is SNEGSKA (reference sequence). This CDR3 is built from 13 residues. CDR3 protein: CSARGTGGYEQYF. CDR3 in DNA: TGCAGTGCTAGAGGGACAGGGGGCTACGAGCAGTACTTC.

This clonotype occurred a few times. This chain links TRBV25-1 with TRBJ2-7; D gene ambiguous. Trimming pared 8 bases from V and 6 bases from J, leaving 8 bases between. Germline values: CDR1 MGHDK, CDR2 SYGVNS. The CDR3 is 10 amino acids. The CDR3 is CASPPVEQYF. The CDR3 bases are TGTGCCAGCCCCCCCGTCGAGCAGTACTTC.

This clonotype was detected a few times. The chain employs TRBV6-1 and TRBJ2-5; 7 positions match TRBD2. The CDR3 spans 15 residues. V gave up 7 bases and J gave up 3 bases; unmatched junction bases: 11. CDR1 and CDR2 from the germline V gene are MNHNS and SASEGT. CDR3 in amino acids: CASNRDYGVEETQYF. CDR3 coding DNA: TGTGCCAGCAACCGGGACTATGGCGTTGAAGAGACCCAGTACTTC.

This clonotype has a handful of counts. This chain connects TRBV7-9 to TRBJ2-7, with 7 nucleotides matching TRBD2. The CDR3 is made up of 16 amino acids. After removal of 5 bases from V and 0 bases from J, the junction contained 10 bases not matched to a gene. Germline CDR1 is SEHNR and CDR2 is FQNEAQ (reference sequence). In nucleotides, the CDR3 is TGTGCCAGCAGCATAAGCAGCGGGACTGCCTCCTACGAGCAGTACTTC. Protein product: CASSISSGTASYEQYF.

There are a few counts of this clonotype. The chain recombines TRBV9 with TRBJ2-7; weak D call: TRBD1 (5 bases). Germline-derived CDR1 and CDR2 are SGDLS and YYNGEE. V was shortened by 0 bases and J by 6 bases, with 16 bases between the two germline ends. The CDR3 is 15 amino acids. The CDR3 sequence is CASSVDQGLPFEQYF. The CDR3 region has the DNA TGTGCCAGCAGCGTAGATCAGGGCTTACCGTTCGAGCAGTACTTC.

The DNA of the CDR3 is TGTGCCAGCAGTTACGGGGCGAGCACAGATACGCAGTATTTT. Its translation: CASSYGASTDTQYF. The chain combines TRBV6-2 or TRBV6-3 with TRBJ2-3; TRBD1 might be the D (5 bases). Germline V lookup: CDR1 MNHEY, CDR2 SVGEGT. Trimming took 2 bases from V and 0 from J, leaving 6 bases between them. The CDR3 is 14 amino acids.

This clonotype has just a few counts. The chain couples TRBV7-6 to TRBJ2-3; D is unclear. Between the trimmed V and J ends, which lost 4 bases and 6 bases, there was a span of 14 bases. This CDR3 is built from 14 residues. Per the germline V gene, CDR1 is SGHVS and CDR2 is FNYEAQ. The CDR3 region has the DNA TGTGCCAGCAGCTCCCTCCAGGATGGCGATACGCAGTATTTT. Translation: CASSSLQDGDTQYF.

The chain couples TRBV11-3 to TRBJ2-4; D tentatively fits TRBD1 or TRBD2 (6 bases each). This CDR3 contains 13 residues. V lost 3 bases and J lost 9, with 12 bases in between. The germline V gene encodes CDR1 SGHNT and CDR2 YENEEA. CDR3 sequence (DNA): TGTGCCAGCAGCTTTGTACAGGGAGGCATTCAGTACTTC. Translation: CASSFVQGGIQYF.

The chain employs TRBV27 and TRBJ2-3, with 8 bases lining up with TRBD2. This CDR3 spans 17 amino acids. V lost 3 bases and J lost 2; bases outside the gene matches: 10. The germline V gene encodes CDR1 MNHEY and CDR2 SMNVEV (reference sequence). The CDR3 bases are TGTGCCAGCAGTTTCGGTGGTAGCGGGGAATTCACAGATACGCAGTATTTT. Protein: CASSFGGSGEFTDTQYF.

The chain carries TRBV7-6 and TRBJ1-5; maybe TRBD1 (5 bases). This CDR3 spans 15 amino acids. The V and J ends lost 2 bases and 5 bases respectively, with 13 bases between them. Germline loops: CDR1 SGHVS, CDR2 FNYEAQ. CDR3 DNA sequence: TGTGCCAGCAGCTTATGGGGGGGAGGGGATCAGCCCCAGCATTTT. This translates into CASSLWGGGDQPQHF.

In this sample, this clonotype turned up once. This sequence joins TRBV5-6 and TRBJ2-3; D unclear. Germline lookup yields CDR1 SGHDT and CDR2 YYEEEE. V shed 0 bases and J shed 2 bases, with 4 bases lying between them. The CDR3 has 13 residues. CDR3 sequence: CASSLDITDTQYF. CDR3 DNA sequence: TGTGCCAGCAGCTTGGATATCACAGATACGCAGTATTTT. The variable domain in full, completed from reference TRBV5-6 and TRBJ2-3, reads DAGVTQSPTHLIKTRGQQVTLRCSPKSGHDTVSWYQQALGQGPQFIFQYYEEEERQRGNFPDRFSGHQFPNYSSELNVNALLLGDSALYLCASSLDITDTQYFGPGTRLTVL.

This clonotype was observed at least ten times. V usage is TRBV3-1 and J usage is TRBJ1-2; D is undetermined. The CDR3 sequence is 16 residues long. V lost 1 base to trimming and J lost 0 bases, with 12 bases between them. CDR1 is LGHDT, CDR2 YNNKEL, per germline (reference sequence). The CDR3 bases are TGTGCCAGCAGCCAAGGAGGGCTTGATGCTAACTATGGCTACACCTTC. Translation: CASSQGGLDANYGYTF. Full variable domain (rest looked up from reference TRBV3-1 and TRBJ1-2): DTAVSQTPKYLVTQMGNDKSIKCEQNLGHDTMYWYKQDSKKFLKIMFSYNNKELIINETVPNRFSPKSPDKAHLNLHINSLELGDSAVYFCASSQGGLDANYGYTFGSGTRLTVV.

This clonotype showed up just a few times. V gene TRBV13 combines with J gene TRBJ1-1; D gene uncertain. The V gene lost 5 bases and the J gene lost 1 base, with 11 bases spanning the gap. Germline V CDR1 and CDR2: PRHDT, FYEKMQ (reference sequence). The CDR3 is 14 amino acids. The CDR3 reads CASSPWTENTEAFF. CDR3 in DNA: TGTGCCAGCAGCCCCTGGACGGAGAACACTGAAGCTTTCTTT.

This clonotype was found a few times. The chain joins TRBV5-6 to TRBJ1-2, with 8 bases matching TRBD1. Germline values: CDR1 SGHDT, CDR2 YYEEEE. The V gene end was trimmed by 2 bases and the J gene end by 4 bases; junction bases not matched to a gene: 10. The CDR3 is made up of 16 amino acids. The CDR3 region is CASSFGQGPVFYGYTF. CDR3 DNA sequence: TGTGCCAGCAGCTTCGGACAGGGCCCCGTTTTCTATGGCTACACCTTC.

This clonotype appeared a few times. This sequence joins TRBV12-5 and TRBJ2-4; D is perhaps TRBD1 (6 bases). Germline assignment: CDR1 LGHNT and CDR2 FRNRAP. The length of the CDR3 is 15 residues. V lost 2 bases and J 3 bases, leaving 11 bases between the germline ends. CDR3 amino acids: CASGLFTGYKNIQYF. Written as DNA, the CDR3 is TGTGCTAGTGGTTTGTTCACAGGGTACAAAAACATTCAGTACTTC.

In this sample, this clonotype turned up a few times. V and J are TRBV20-1 and TRBJ1-1; D possibly corresponds to TRBD1 (6 bases). The germline CDR1 and CDR2 sequences are DFQATT and SNEGSKA (reference sequence). CDR3 length: 14 amino acids. Trimming left V 3 bases short and J 0 bases short, with 11 bases between. CDR3 loop: CSARSPGVNTEAFF. The CDR3 DNA reads as TGCAGTGCTAGGAGCCCAGGGGTGAACACTGAAGCTTTCTTT.

The V and J genes are TRBV12-3 or TRBV12-4 and TRBJ2-1, with 9 bases that match TRBD2. Unmatched junction bases numbered 9, after V lost 5 bases and J lost 4 bases. CDR3 size: 16 residues. The CDR3 spells CASSGGVREGYNEQFF. The DNA for the CDR3 is TGTGCCAGCAGTGGGGGGGTGCGGGAGGGATACAATGAGCAGTTCTTC.